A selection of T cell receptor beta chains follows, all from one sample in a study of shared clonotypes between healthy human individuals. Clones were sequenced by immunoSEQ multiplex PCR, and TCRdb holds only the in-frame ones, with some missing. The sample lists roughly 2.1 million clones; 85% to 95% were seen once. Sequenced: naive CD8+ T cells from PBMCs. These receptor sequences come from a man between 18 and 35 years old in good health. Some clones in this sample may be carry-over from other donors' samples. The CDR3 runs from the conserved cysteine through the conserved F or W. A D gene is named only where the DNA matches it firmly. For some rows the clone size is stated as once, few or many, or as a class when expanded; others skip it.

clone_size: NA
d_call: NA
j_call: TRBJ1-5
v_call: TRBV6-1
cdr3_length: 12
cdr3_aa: CASRSGLQPQHF
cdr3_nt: TGTGCCAGTCGGTCAGGGCTTCAGCCCCAGCATTTT

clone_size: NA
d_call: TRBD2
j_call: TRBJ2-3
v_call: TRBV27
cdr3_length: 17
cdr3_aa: CASSFPPGAGGSDTQYF
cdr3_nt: TGTGCCAGCAGTTTCCCCCCGGGAGCGGGAGGGTCGGATACGCAGTATTTT

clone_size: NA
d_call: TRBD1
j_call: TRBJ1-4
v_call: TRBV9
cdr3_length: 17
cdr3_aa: CASSGRDTGTGNEKLFF
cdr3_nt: TGTGCCAGCAGCGGACGGGACACCGGGACAGGGAATGAAAAACTGTTTTTT

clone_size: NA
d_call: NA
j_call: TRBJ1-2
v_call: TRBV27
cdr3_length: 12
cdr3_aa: CASSSGVSGYTF
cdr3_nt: TGTGCCAGCAGTTCAGGGGTGAGTGGCTACACCTTC

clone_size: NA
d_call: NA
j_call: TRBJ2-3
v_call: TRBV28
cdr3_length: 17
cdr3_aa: CASSFHPASPHRDTQYF
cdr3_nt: TGTGCCAGCAGTTTTCACCCCGCCAGTCCACATCGGGATACGCAGTATTTT

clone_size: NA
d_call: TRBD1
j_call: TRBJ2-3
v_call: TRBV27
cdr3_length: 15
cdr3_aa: CASSSRDSYTDTQYF
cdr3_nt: TGTGCCAGCAGTTCCCGGGACAGTTACACAGATACGCAGTATTTT

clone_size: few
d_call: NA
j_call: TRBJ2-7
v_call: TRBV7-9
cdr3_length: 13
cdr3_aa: CASSLARGDEQYF
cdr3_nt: TGTGCCAGCAGCTTAGCGCGGGGAGACGAGCAGTACTTC

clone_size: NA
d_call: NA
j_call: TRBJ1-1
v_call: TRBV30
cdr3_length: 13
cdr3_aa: CAWSRTENTEAFF
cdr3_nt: TGTGCCTGGAGCCGGACGGAGAACACTGAAGCTTTCTTT

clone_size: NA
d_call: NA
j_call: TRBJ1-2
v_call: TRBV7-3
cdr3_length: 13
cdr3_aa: CASSFGGLDGYTF
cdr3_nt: TGTGCCAGCAGCTTCGGGGGTTTGGATGGCTACACCTTC

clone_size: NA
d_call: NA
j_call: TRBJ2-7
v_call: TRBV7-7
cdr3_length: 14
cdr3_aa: CASSLSTGHYEQYF
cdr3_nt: TGTGCCAGCAGCCTCTCGACGGGGCACTACGAGCAGTACTTC

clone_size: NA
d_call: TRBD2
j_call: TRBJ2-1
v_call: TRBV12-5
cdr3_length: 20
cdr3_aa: CASGLAPSGREWGSYNEQFF
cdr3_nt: TGTGCTAGTGGTTTGGCCCCCTCAGGGCGGGAGTGGGGGTCCTACAATGAGCAGTTCTTC

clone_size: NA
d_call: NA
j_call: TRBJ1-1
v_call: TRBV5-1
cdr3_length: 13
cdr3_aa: CASSRTGSTEAFF
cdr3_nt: TGCGCCAGCAGCAGAACAGGATCCACTGAAGCTTTCTTT

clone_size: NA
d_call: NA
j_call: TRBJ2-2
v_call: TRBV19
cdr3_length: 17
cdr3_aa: CASSEGPRRTNTGELFF
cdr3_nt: TGTGCCAGTAGTGAGGGGCCCCGGAGGACGAACACCGGGGAGCTGTTTTTT

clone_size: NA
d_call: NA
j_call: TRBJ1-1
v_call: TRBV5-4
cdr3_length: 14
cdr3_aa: CASSLWRKNTEAFF
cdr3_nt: TGTGCCAGCAGCTTGTGGCGAAAGAACACTGAAGCTTTCTTT

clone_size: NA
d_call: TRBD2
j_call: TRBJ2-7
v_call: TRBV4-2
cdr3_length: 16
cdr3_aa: CASSQDPQGLGYEQYF
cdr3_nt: TGTGCCAGCAGCCAAGATCCCCAGGGACTAGGGTACGAGCAGTACTTC

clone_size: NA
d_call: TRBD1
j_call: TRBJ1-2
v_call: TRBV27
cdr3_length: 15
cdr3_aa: CASSPRQGISYGYTF
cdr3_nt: TGTGCCAGCAGTCCGCGACAGGGGATTAGCTATGGCTACACCTTC

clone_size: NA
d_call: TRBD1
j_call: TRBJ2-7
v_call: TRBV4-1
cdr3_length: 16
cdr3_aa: CASSQDPGQGSYEQYF
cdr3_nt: TGCGCCAGCAGCCAAGATCCCGGACAGGGCTCCTACGAGCAGTACTTC

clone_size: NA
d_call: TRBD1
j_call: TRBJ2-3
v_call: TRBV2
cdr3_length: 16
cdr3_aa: CASSEAWTGGADTQYF
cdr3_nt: TGTGCCAGCAGTGAAGCTTGGACAGGGGGCGCAGATACGCAGTATTTT

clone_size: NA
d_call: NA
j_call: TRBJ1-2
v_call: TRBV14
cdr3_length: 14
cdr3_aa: CASSPTGSGHGYTF
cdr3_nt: TGTGCCAGCAGCCCTACAGGGTCGGGGCATGGCTACACCTTC

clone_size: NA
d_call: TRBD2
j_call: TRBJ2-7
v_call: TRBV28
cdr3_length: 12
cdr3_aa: CASSGLAVEQYF
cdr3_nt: TGTGCCAGCAGTGGACTAGCGGTAGAGCAGTACTTC

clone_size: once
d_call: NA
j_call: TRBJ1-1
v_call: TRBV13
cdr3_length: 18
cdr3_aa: CASSLPLLTEGLNTEAFF
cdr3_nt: TGTGCCAGCAGCTTACCCCTACTAACAGAGGGGTTGAACACTGAAGCTTTCTTT

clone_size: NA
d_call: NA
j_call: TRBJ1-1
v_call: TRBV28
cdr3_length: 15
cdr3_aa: CASSFQPGANTEAFF
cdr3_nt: TGTGCCAGCAGTTTTCAACCGGGGGCAAACACTGAAGCTTTCTTT

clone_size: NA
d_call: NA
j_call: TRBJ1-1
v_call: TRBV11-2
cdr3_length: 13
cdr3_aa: CASSLTLIAEAFF
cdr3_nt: TGTGCCAGCAGCTTGACCCTGATTGCTGAAGCTTTCTTT

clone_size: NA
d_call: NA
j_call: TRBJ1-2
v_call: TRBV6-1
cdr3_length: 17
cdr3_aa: CASSERLGEGKVKGYTF
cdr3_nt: TGTGCCAGCAGTGAACGGTTGGGGGAGGGAAAGGTGAAAGGCTACACCTTC

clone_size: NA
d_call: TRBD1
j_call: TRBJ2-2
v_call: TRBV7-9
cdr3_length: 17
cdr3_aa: CASSSIEDRGPTGELFF
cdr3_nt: TGTGCCAGCAGCTCTATAGAGGACAGGGGACCCACCGGGGAGCTGTTTTTT

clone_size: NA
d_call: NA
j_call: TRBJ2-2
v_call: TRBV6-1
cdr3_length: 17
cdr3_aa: CASSEAPGPIGTGELFF
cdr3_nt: TGTGCCAGCAGTGAAGCCCCGGGGCCAATTGGCACCGGGGAGCTGTTTTTT

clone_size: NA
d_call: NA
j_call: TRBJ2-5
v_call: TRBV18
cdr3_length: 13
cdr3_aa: CASSPYYEETQYF
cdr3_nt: TGTGCCAGCTCACCATATTATGAGGAGACCCAGTACTTC

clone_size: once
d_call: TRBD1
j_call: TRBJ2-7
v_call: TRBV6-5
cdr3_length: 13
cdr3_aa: CASSDRGLGEQYF
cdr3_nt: TGTGCCAGCAGTGACAGGGGGCTTGGCGAGCAGTACTTC

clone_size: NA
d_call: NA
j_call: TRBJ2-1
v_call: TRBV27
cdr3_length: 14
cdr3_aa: CASTVLTRPDEQFF
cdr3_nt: TGTGCCAGCACGGTCTTAACACGTCCCGATGAGCAGTTCTTC

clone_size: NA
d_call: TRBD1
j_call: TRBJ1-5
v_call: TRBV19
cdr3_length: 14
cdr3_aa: CASSLTGGNQPQHF
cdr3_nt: TGTGCCAGTAGTCTTACAGGGGGCAATCAGCCCCAGCATTTT

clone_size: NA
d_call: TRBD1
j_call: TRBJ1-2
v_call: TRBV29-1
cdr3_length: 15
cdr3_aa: CSVEAWTGGGVGYTF
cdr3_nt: TGCAGCGTTGAAGCCTGGACAGGGGGAGGTGTTGGCTACACCTTC

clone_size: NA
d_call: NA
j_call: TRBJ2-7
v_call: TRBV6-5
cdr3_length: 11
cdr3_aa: CASRYLGEQYF
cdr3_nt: TGTGCCAGCAGGTACCTGGGGGAGCAGTACTTC

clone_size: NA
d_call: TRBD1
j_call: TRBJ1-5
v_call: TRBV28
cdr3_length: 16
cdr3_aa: CASRPTGTALNQPQHF
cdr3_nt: TGTGCCAGCAGACCGACCGGGACAGCCCTAAATCAGCCCCAGCATTTT

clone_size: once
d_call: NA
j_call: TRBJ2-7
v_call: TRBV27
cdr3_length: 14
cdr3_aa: CASSLAGAFYEQYF
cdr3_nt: TGTGCCAGCAGTTTGGCAGGGGCCTTCTACGAGCAGTACTTC

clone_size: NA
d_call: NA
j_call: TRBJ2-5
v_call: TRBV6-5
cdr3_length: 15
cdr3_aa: CASSSTGTFRETQYF
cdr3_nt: TGTGCCAGCAGTTCCACCGGTACCTTTAGGGAGACCCAGTACTTC

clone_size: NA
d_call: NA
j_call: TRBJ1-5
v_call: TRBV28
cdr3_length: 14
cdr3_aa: CASSLRPKYQPQHF
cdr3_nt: TGTGCCAGCAGTTTACGGCCAAAGTATCAGCCCCAGCATTTT